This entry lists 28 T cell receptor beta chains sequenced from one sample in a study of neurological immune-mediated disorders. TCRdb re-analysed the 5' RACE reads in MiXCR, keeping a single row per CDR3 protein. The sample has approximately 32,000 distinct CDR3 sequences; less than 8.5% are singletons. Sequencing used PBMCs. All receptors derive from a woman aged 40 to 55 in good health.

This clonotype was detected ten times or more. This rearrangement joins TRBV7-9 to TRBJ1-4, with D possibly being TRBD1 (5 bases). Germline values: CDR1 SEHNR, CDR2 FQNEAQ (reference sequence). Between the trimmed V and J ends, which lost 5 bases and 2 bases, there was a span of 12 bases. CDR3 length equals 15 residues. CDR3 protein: CASSGPGLTNEKLFF. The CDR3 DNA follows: TGTGCCAGCAGCGGTCCGGGGCTGACTAATGAAAAACTGTTTTTT.

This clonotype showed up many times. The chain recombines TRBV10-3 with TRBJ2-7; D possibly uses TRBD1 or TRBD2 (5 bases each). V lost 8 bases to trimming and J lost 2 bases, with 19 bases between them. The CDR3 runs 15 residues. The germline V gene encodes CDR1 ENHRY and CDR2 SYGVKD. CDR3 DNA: TGTGCCATCTACGACCCTCGGGACGGTCCCTACGAGCAGTACTTC. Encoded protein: CAIYDPRDGPYEQYF.

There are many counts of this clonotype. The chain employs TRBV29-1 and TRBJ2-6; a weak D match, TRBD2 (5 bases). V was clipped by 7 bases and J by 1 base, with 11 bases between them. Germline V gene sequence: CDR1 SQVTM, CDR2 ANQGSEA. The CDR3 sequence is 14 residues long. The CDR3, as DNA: TGCAGCGCTATAGGGAGTTCTGGGGCCAACGTCCTGACTTTC. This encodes CSAIGSSGANVLTF.

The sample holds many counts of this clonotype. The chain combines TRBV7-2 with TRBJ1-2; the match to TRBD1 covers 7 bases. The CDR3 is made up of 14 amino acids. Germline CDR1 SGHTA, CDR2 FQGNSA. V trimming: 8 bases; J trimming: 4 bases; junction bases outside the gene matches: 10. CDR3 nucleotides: TGTGCCAGCGCCTTAGTACAGGGGCCCTATGGCTACACCTTC. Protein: CASALVQGPYGYTF.

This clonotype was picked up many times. In DNA, the CDR3 is TGCAGTGCTGCCGATAGCGGGAGGGCCCCCTACAATGAGCAGTTCTTC. Protein product: CSAADSGRAPYNEQFF. This chain connects TRBV20-1 to TRBJ2-1; 11 bases are a match to TRBD2. Per germline, CDR1 DFQATT and CDR2 SNEGSKA (reference sequence). The CDR3 is 16 amino acids. V was pared by 5 bases and J by 2 bases, with 8 bases of the junction left unmatched.

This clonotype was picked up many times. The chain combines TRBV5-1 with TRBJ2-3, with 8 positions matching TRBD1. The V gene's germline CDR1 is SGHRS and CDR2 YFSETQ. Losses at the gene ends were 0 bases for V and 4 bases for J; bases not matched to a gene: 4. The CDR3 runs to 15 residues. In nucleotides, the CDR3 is TGCGCCAGCAGCTTGGCCTCAGGGGGCGCAGATACGCAGTATTTT. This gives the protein CASSLASGGADTQYF.

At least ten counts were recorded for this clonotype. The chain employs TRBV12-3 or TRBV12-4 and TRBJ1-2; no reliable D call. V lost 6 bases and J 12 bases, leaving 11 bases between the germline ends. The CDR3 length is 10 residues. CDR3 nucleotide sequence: TGTGCCAGCAGCCTCAGCAGCCACACCTTC. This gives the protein CASSLSSHTF.

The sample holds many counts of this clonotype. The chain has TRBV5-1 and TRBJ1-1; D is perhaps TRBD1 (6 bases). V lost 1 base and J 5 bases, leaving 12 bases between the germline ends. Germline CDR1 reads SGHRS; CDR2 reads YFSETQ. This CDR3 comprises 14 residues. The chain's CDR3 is CASSLSGAGTEAFF. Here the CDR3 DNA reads TGCGCCAGCAGCTTGTCGGGGGCCGGGACTGAAGCTTTCTTT.

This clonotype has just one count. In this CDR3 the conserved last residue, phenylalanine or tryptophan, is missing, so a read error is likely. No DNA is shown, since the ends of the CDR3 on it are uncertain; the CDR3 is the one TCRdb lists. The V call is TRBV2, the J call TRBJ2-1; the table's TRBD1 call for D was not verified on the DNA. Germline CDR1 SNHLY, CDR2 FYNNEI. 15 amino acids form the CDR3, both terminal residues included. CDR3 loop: CASRRQISSYNEQVL.

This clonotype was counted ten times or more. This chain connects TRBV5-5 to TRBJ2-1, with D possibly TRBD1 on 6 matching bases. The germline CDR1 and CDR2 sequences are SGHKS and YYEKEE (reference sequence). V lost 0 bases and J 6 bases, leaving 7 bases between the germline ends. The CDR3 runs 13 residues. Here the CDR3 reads CASSLVRGNEQFF. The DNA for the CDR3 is TGTGCCAGCAGCTTGGTCAGGGGCAATGAGCAGTTCTTC.

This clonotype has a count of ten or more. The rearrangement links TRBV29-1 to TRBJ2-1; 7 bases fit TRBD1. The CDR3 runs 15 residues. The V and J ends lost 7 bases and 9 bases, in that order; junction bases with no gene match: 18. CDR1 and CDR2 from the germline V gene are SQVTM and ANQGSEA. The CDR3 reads CSAPQTGPSYAEQFF. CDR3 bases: TGCAGCGCTCCGCAGACAGGGCCGTCGTACGCTGAGCAGTTCTTC.

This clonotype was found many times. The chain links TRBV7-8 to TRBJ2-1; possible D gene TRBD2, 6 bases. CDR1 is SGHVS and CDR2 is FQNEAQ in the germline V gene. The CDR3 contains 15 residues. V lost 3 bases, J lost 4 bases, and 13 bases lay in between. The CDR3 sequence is CASSLSIAGYNEQFF. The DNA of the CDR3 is TGTGCCAGCAGCTTGTCAATCGCGGGGTACAATGAGCAGTTCTTC.

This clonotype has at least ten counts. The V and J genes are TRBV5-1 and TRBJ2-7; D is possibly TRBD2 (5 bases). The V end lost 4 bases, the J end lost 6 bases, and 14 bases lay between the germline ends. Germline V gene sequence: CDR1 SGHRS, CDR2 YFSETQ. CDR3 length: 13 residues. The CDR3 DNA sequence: TGCGCCAGCAGCCTTGACGGGGTCGGCGAGCAGTACGTC. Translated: CASSLDGVGEQYV.

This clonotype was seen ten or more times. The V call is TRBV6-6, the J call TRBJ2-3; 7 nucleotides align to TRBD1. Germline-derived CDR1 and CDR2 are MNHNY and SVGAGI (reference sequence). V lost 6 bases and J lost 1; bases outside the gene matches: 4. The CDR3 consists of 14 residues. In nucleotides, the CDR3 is TGTGCCAGCAGGCCTCAGGGGGGCACAGATACGCAGTATTTT. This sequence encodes CASRPQGGTDTQYF.

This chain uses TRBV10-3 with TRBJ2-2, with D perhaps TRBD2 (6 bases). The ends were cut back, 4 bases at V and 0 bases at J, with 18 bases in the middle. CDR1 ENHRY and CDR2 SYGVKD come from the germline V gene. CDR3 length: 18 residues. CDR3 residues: CAISVSVLASANTGELFF. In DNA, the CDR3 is TGTGCCATCAGTGTGTCGGTACTAGCCTCCGCGAACACCGGGGAGCTGTTTTTT.

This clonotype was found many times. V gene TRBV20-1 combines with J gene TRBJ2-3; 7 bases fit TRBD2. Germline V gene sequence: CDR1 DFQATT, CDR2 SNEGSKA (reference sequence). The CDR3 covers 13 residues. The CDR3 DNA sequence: TGCAAAGGACTAGGGGAAGGTACAGATACGCAGTATTTT. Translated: CKGLGEGTDTQYF.

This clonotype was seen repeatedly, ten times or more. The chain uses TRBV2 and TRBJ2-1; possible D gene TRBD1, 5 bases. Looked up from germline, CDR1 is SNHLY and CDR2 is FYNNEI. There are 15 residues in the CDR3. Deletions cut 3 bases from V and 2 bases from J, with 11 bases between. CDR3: CASSDDSGTYNEQFF. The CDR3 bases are TGTGCCAGCAGTGACGACAGTGGCACCTACAATGAGCAGTTCTTC.

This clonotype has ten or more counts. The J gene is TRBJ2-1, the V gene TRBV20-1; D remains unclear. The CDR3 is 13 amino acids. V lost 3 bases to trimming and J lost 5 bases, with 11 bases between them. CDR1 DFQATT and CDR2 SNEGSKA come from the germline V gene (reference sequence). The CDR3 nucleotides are TGCAGTGCTAGTATGTTGATCCACAATGAGCAGTTCTTC. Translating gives CSASMLIHNEQFF.

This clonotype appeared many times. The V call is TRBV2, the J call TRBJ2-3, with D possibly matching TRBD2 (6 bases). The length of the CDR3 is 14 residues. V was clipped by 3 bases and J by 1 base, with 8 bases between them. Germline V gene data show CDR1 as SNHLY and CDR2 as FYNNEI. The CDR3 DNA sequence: TGTGCCAGCAGTGAGTGGAGGGGCACAGATACGCAGTATTTT. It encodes CASSEWRGTDTQYF.

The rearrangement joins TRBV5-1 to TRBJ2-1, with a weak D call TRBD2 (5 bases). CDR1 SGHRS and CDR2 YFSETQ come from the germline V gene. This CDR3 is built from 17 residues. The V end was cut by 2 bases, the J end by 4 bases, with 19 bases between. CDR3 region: CASSLKSGGGIYNEQFF. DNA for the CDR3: TGCGCCAGCAGCTTAAAAAGCGGAGGCGGAATTTACAATGAGCAGTTCTTC.

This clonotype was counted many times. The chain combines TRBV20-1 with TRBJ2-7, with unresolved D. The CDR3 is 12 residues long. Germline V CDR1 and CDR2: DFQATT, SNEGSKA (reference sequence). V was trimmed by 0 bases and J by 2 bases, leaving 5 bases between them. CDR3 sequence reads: CSARDIPYEQYV. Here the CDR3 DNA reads TGCAGTGCTAGAGATATCCCCTACGAGCAGTACGTC.

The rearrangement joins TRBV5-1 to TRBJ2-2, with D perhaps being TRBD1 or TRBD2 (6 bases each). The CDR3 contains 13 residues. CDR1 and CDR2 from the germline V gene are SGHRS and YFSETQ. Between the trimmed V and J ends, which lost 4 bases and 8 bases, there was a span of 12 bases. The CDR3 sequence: CASSTWGAGELFF. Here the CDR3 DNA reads TGCGCCAGCAGCACCTGGGGGGCTGGGGAGCTGTTTTTT.

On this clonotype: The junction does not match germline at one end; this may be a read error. CDR3 sequence: CASSRESSTDTQYF. DNA for the CDR3: TGCGCCAGCAGCCGGGAATCCTCTACAGATACTCAGTATTTT. The chain is built from TRBV5-1 and TRBJ2-3; possible D gene TRBD2, 5 bases. CDR3 length: 14 residues. Germline values: CDR1 SGHRS, CDR2 YFSETQ.

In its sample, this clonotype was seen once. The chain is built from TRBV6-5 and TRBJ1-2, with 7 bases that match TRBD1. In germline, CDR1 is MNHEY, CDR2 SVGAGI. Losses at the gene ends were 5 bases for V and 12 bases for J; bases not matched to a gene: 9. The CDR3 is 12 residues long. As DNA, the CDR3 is TGTGCCAGCAGTCCACAGGGGCCTGGAAACACCTTC. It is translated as CASSPQGPGNTF.

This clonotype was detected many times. In DNA, the CDR3 is TGTGCCAGCAGTGACTCCCGGGGGGGTCACAATGAGCAGTTCTTC. Encoded protein: CASSDSRGGHNEQFF. This chain connects TRBV6-4 to TRBJ2-1, with TRBD2 matching 8 bases. This CDR3 comprises 15 residues. J lost 5 bases, V lost 0 bases, and 3 bases had no gene match. In germline, CDR1 is MRHNA, CDR2 SNTAGT.

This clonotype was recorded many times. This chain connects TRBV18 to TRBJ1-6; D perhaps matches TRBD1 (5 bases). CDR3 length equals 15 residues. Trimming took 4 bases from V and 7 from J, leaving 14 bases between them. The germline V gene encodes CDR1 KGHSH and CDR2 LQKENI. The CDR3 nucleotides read TGTGCCAGCTCACGACAGTGGGGGAGCAATTCACCCCTCCACTTT. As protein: CASSRQWGSNSPLHF.

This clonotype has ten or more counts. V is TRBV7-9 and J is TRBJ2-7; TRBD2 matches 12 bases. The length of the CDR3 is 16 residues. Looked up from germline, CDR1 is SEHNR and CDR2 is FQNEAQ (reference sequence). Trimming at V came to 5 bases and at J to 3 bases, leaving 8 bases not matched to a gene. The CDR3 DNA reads TGTGCCAGCAGCCCCCGGACTAGCGGGACCGTCTACGAGCAGTACTTC. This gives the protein CASSPRTSGTVYEQYF.

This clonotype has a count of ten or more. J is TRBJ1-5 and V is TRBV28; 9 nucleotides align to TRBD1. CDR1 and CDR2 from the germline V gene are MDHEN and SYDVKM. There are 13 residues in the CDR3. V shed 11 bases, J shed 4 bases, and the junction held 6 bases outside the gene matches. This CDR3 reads CAGSGTGNQPQHF. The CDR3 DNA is TGTGCCGGCTCCGGGACAGGGAATCAGCCCCAGCATTTT.